Below are 23 T cell receptor beta chains sequenced from a single sample in a study of T cells expressing NK-cell markers. TCRdb reprocessed the 5' RACE reads; each CDR3 protein has one entry and no DNA is given. The sample has approximately 380,000 distinct CDR3 sequences. The sequenced material came from blood T cells: a sorted CD56 or NKG2C T cell subset, CD4+ or CD8+ T cells, or bulk PBMC T cells (not recorded which). All receptors derive from a man aged 18-75 years in good health.

CDR3 residues: CASSLALTGPGTEAFF. The chain uses TRBV12-3 or TRBV12-4 and TRBJ1-1; TCRdb lists TRBD1, though no DNA is available to test this call. This CDR3 has 16 amino acids.

The chain couples TRBV7-2 to TRBJ2-3; TCRdb selects TRBD1, and the lack of DNA leaves this call unchecked. Germline V gene lookup returns CDR1 SGHTA and CDR2 FQGNSA. This CDR3 has 15 residues. CDR3 protein: CASSSSGGRGDTQYF.

The V call is TRBV7-2, the J call TRBJ2-7; TCRdb outputs TRBD2, but without DNA this stays unchecked. CDR1 and CDR2 from the germline V gene are SGHTA and FQGNSA. The CDR3 totals 17 residues. The CDR3 here is CASSLGSGTSGGMKQYF.

This chain joins TRBV18 and TRBJ2-7; TCRdb calls TRBD1, which cannot be checked without DNA. The CDR3 contains 14 residues. Germline CDR1 is KGHSH and CDR2 is LQKENI. The CDR3 region is CASSRQGGDYEQYF. The full variable domain, rest sourced from reference TRBV18 and TRBJ2-7, is NAGVMQNPRHLVRRRGQEARLRCSPMKGHSHVYWYRQLPEEGLKFMVYLQKENIIDESGMPKERFSAEFPKEGPSILRIQQVVRGDSAAYFCASSRQGGDYEQYFGPGTRLTVT.

Here the CDR3 reads CASSSTAGGLGYTF. The chain combines TRBV28 with TRBJ1-2; TCRdb designates TRBD1, a call that cannot be tested without DNA. The V gene's germline CDR1 is MDHEN and CDR2 SYDVKM. This CDR3 is built from 14 residues.

V usage is TRBV5-1 and J usage is TRBJ2-3. Germline V CDR1 and CDR2: SGHRS, YFSETQ. The CDR3 covers 13 residues. CDR3 protein: CASSLQRTDTQYF.

This rearrangement joins TRBV11-2 to TRBJ1-2; the D gene TCRdb calls, TRBD1, cannot be checked with no DNA. Germline CDR1 SGHAT, CDR2 FQNNGV. The CDR3 is made up of 13 amino acids. The CDR3 spells CASSTTTGFGYTF.

The J gene is TRBJ1-1, the V gene TRBV11-2; TCRdb outputs TRBD1, but without DNA this stays unchecked. Looked up from germline, CDR1 is SGHAT and CDR2 is FQNNGV. CDR3 size: 13 residues. The CDR3 loop reads CASSHMTGGEAFF.

The chain couples TRBV29-1 to TRBJ2-7; without DNA, the TCRdb call of TRBD1 cannot be checked. From germline, CDR1 is SQVTM and CDR2 ANQGSEA. The CDR3 totals 13 residues. The CDR3 region is CSVTRQGLNEQYF.

The chain links TRBV10-3 to TRBJ1-2; TCRdb's D call of TRBD1 is untestable without DNA. The germline V gene encodes CDR1 ENHRY and CDR2 SYGVKD. The CDR3 has 12 residues. This chain's CDR3 is CAISGDSYGYTF.

The rearrangement links TRBV18 to TRBJ2-3; the D call of TRBD2 rests on TCRdb alone, since no DNA is present to check it. Germline CDR1 is KGHSH and CDR2 is LQKENI. The CDR3 totals 14 residues. Here the CDR3 reads CASRLGQGTDTQYF.

V is TRBV20-1 and J is TRBJ1-1; TCRdb returns TRBD1, unconfirmable since there is no DNA. Germline V gives CDR1 DFQATT, CDR2 SNEGSKA (reference sequence). This CDR3 contains 15 residues. The CDR3 here is CSARDLQGASPEAFF.

This chain links TRBV20-1 with TRBJ1-1; no DNA is available, so the TRBD1 call from TCRdb remains unchecked. In germline, CDR1 is DFQATT, CDR2 SNEGSKA (reference sequence). The CDR3 totals 15 residues. CDR3 sequence: CSASGQGGELAEAFF.

The chain links TRBV20-1 to TRBJ2-3; TCRdb's D call of TRBD2 is untestable without DNA. The CDR3 has 14 amino acids. Germline values: CDR1 DFQATT, CDR2 SNEGSKA (reference sequence). CDR3 sequence: CSASAGLSTDTQYF.

The chain joins TRBV20-1 to TRBJ2-1; the D call of TRBD1 rests on TCRdb alone, since no DNA is present to check it. Germline V lookup: CDR1 DFQATT, CDR2 SNEGSKA (reference sequence). This CDR3 spans 14 amino acids. The CDR3: CSARGTATYNEQFF.

This chain joins TRBV6-2 or TRBV6-3 and TRBJ2-5; TCRdb designates TRBD2, a call that cannot be tested without DNA. This CDR3 is built from 13 residues. The V gene's germline CDR1 is MNHEY and CDR2 SVGEGT. The CDR3 protein is CASSPGPQETQYF.

The chain uses TRBV6-5 and TRBJ2-3. The CDR3 loop spans 12 amino acids. Germline CDR1 reads MNHEY; CDR2 reads SVGAGI. Here the CDR3 reads CASSSRPDTQYF.

The chain joins TRBV3-1 to TRBJ2-5; with no DNA, the TCRdb D assignment of TRBD2 cannot be verified. The CDR3 spans 17 residues. Germline values: CDR1 LGHDT, CDR2 YNNKEL (reference sequence). CDR3 amino acids: CASSQGWAGGPQETQYF.

The chain recombines TRBV7-3 with TRBJ1-2; TCRdb proposes TRBD1, but this gene call is untestable without DNA. The length of the CDR3 is 16 residues. CDR1 is SGHTA, CDR2 FQGTGA, per germline. CDR3 residues: CASSSKGGLRGYGYTF.

The V call is TRBV7-9, the J call TRBJ1-2; absent DNA, TCRdb's TRBD1 call cannot be checked. The CDR3 spans 17 residues. CDR1 and CDR2 (germline): SEHNR, FQNEAQ (reference sequence). The chain's CDR3 is CASSWGTGVSGSYGYTF.

This rearrangement joins TRBV12-3 or TRBV12-4 to TRBJ1-1; checking the TCRdb D call of TRBD1 is not possible without DNA. The CDR3 totals 15 residues. CDR3 in amino acids: CASREDWGAETEAFF.

The J gene is TRBJ1-5, the V gene TRBV28; no DNA is available, so the TRBD1 call from TCRdb remains unchecked. The CDR3 consists of 15 residues. Germline loops: CDR1 MDHEN, CDR2 SYDVKM. CDR3 sequence: CASSNRVSSNQPQHF.

The chain couples TRBV18 to TRBJ1-1; without DNA, the TCRdb call of TRBD1 cannot be checked. The CDR3 contains 14 residues. Germline lookup yields CDR1 KGHSH and CDR2 LQKENI. The CDR3 spells CASSLRQGGAEAFF.